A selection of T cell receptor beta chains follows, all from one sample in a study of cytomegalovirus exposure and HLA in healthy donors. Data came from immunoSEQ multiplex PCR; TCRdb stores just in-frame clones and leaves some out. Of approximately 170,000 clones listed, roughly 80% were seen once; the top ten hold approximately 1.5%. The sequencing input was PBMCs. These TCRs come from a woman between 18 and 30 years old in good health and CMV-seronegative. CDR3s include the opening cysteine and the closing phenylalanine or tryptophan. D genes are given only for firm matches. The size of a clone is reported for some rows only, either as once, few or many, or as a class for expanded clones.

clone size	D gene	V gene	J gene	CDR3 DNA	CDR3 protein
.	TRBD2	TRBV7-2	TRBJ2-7	TGTGCCAGCAGCTTAGCGGGAGGGCCGGTCGAGCAGTACTTC	CASSLAGGPVEQYF
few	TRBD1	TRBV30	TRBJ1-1	TGTGCCTGGAGTCCGACAGGGGGGGTCACTGAAGCTTTCTTT	CAWSPTGGVTEAFF
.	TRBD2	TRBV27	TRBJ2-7	TGTGCCAGCAGTGTCCTAGCGGGAGCCCCATACGAGCAGTACTTC	CASSVLAGAPYEQYF
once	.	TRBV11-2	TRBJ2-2	TGTGCCAGCAGCCTTAAGGTGCTGGAGAGCACCGGGGAGCTGTTTTTT	CASSLKVLESTGELFF
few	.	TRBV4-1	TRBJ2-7	TGCGCCAGCAGCCAAGTCCCCGGGGTGTCCTACGAGCAGTACTTC	CASSQVPGVSYEQYF
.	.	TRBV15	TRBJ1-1	TGTGCCACCAGCAGAGCTGCCACAGGGAGCGCCACTGAAGCTTTCTTT	CATSRAATGSATEAFF
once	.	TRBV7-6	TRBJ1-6	TGTGCCAGCAGCTTGGGGAGTGGGCGGTCACCCCTCCACTTT	CASSLGSGRSPLHF
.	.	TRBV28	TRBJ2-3	TGTGCCAGCAGTACCCCACTAGAACTTGGCACAGATACGCAGTATTTT	CASSTPLELGTDTQYF
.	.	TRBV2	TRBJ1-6	TGTGCCGGCGGTAGGAGCTCCTATAATTCACCCCTCCACTTT	CAGGRSSYNSPLHF
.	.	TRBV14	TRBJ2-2	TGTGCCAGCAGCCGAGAAACAGGGTATTCCGGGGAGCTGTTTTTT	CASSRETGYSGELFF
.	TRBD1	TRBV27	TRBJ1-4	TGTGCCAGCAGTTTGGGACAGGGCTTAGAAAAACTGTTTTTT	CASSLGQGLEKLFF
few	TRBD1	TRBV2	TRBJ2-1	TGTGCCAGCAGTGAGACAGGGGGCTTCTACAATGAGCAGTTCTTC	CASSETGGFYNEQFF
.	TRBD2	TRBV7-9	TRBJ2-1	TGTGCCGCTGGACTAGCGGGAAACAATGAGCAGTTCTTC	CAAGLAGNNEQFF
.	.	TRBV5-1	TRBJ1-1	TGCGCCAGCAGCTTGGGGGGACTTAACACTGAAGCTTTCTTT	CASSLGGLNTEAFF
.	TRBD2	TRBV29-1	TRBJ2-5	TGCAGCGTTGAAGAATGGCTAGCGGGGGTGCCACAAGAGACCCAGTACTTC	CSVEEWLAGVPQETQYF
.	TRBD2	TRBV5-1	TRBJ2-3	TGCGCCAGCGTAGCCCCTAGCGGGGGGACAGATACGCAGTATTTT	CASVAPSGGTDTQYF
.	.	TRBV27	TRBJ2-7	TGTGCCAGCAGTTCCTCGGACAGAACCTACGAGCAGTACTTC	CASSSSDRTYEQYF
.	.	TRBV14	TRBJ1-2	TGTGCCAGCAGCCAAGAACAGCATAACTATGGCTACACCTTC	CASSQEQHNYGYTF
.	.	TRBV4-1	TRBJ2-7	TGCGCCAGCAGCCAAGACCCCGGGGCCTACGAGCAGTACTTC	CASSQDPGAYEQYF
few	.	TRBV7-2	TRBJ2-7	TGTGCCAGCAGCTCGTCTTCAGGGGTTTCCTACGAGCAGTACTTC	CASSSSSGVSYEQYF
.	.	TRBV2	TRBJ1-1	TGTGCCAGCAGTGAAGCTGCCTACCACACTGAAGCTTTCTTT	CASSEAAYHTEAFF
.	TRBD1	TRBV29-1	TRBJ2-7	TGCAGCGTCGCCAGGGGGTACGAGCAGTACTTC	CSVARGYEQYF
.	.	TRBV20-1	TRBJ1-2	TGCAGACCCGGCGAGGGCTTAGGCTACACCTTC	CRPGEGLGYTF
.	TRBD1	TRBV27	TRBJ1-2	TGTGCCAGCAGTCCGAACTCACCTCGACAGGGTCATGGCTACACCTTC	CASSPNSPRQGHGYTF
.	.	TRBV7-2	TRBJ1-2	TGTGCCAGCAGCTCCTCGACAGAAAACTATGGCTACACCTTC	CASSSSTENYGYTF
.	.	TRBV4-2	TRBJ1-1	TGTGCCAGCAGCCGTCCAGGGAATTGGAACACTGAAGCTTTCTTT	CASSRPGNWNTEAFF
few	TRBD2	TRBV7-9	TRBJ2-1	TGTGCCAGCAGCTTAGTCCTAGCGGGATTCTACAATGAGCAGTTCTTC	CASSLVLAGFYNEQFF
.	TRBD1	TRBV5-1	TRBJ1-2	TGCGCCAGCAGCTCCTCGACAGGGGGCGACTATGGCTACACCTTC	CASSSSTGGDYGYTF
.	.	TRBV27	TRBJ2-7	TGTGCCAGCAGTGGGGGGAGCTACGAGCAGTACTTC	CASSGGSYEQYF
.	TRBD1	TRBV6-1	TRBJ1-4	TGTGCCAGCAGTGACCTGACAGGGATTAATGAAAAACTGTTTTTT	CASSDLTGINEKLFF
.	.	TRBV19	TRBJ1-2	TGTGCCAGTAGTATGGACACAAACTATGGCTACACCTTC	CASSMDTNYGYTF
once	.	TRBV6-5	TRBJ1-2	TGTGCCAGTCGAGAGACACCGAACTATGGCTACACCTTC	CASRETPNYGYTF
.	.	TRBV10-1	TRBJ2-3	TGCGCCAGCAGTCCAGGGTATGGCACAGATACGCAGTATTTT	CASSPGYGTDTQYF
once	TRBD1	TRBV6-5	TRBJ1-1	TGTGCCAGCAGTTTCCGCGGGACAGACGCTTTCTTT	CASSFRGTDAFF
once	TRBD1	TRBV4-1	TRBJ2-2	TGCGCCAGCAGCCAACGGACAGGGGAAATCTCCGGGGAGCTGTTTTTT	CASSQRTGEISGELFF
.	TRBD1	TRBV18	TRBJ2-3	TGTGCCAGCTCACCGGGACAGAGCACAGATACGCAGTATTTT	CASSPGQSTDTQYF
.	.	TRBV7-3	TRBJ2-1	TGTGCCAGCAGCCCGGCGGTGTCCTACAATGAGCAGTTCTTC	CASSPAVSYNEQFF
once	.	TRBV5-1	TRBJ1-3	TGCGCCAGCAGCTTGGCGCGGCAGAACTCTGGAAACACCATATATTTT	CASSLARQNSGNTIYF
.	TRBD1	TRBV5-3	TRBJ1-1	TGTGCCAGAAGCCTGACAGGGGGGACTGAAGCTTTCTTT	CARSLTGGTEAFF
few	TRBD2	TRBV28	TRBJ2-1	TGTGCCAGCCGACCCGTAGCGGGAGCTTCCTACAATGAGCAGTTCTTC	CASRPVAGASYNEQFF
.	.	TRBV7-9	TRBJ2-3	TGTGCCAGCAGCCCACCAGGCAGCCCCTTCACAGATACGCAGTATTTT	CASSPPGSPFTDTQYF
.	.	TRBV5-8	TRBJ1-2	TGTGCCAGCAATGGTGGCTCCTCCTATGGCTACACCTTC	CASNGGSSYGYTF
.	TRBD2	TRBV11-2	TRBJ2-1	TGTGCCAGCAGCAAACTAGCGGGAGTCCCCTACAATGAGCAGTTCTTC	CASSKLAGVPYNEQFF
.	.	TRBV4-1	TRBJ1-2	TGCGCCAGCAGCCAAGAGAAGCCTTATGGCTACACCTTC	CASSQEKPYGYTF
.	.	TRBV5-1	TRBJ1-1	TGCGCCAGCAGCTTGGGGCCTGAAGCTTTCTTT	CASSLGPEAFF
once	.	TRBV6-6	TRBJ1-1	TGTGCCAGCAGTTTTGACAGGCCGAACACTGAAGCTTTCTTT	CASSFDRPNTEAFF
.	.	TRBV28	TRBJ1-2	TGTGCCAGCAGGAGGGCGACCTATGGCTACACCTTC	CASRRATYGYTF
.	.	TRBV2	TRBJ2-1	TGTGCCAGCCGCACTAGGGACAACTCGTTCAATGAGCAGTTCTTC	CASRTRDNSFNEQFF
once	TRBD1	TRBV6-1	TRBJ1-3	TGTGCCAGCAGTGAGGGACAGGGCCAAATCTCTGGAAACACCATATATTTT	CASSEGQGQISGNTIYF
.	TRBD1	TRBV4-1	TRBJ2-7	TGCGCCAGCAGCCCCCGACAGGGCTACGAGCAGTACTTC	CASSPRQGYEQYF
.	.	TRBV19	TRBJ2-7	TGTGCCAGTAGTCCGGGGAAACGGTACGAGCAGTACTTC	CASSPGKRYEQYF
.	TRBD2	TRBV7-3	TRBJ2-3	TGTGCCAGCAAGCTAACCGCGGGGGAGGCAGATACGCAGTATTTT	CASKLTAGEADTQYF
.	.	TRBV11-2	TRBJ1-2	TGTGCCAGCAGACAAACTAACTATGGCTACACCTTC	CASRQTNYGYTF